The T cell receptor (beta chain) described here comes from a study of blood T cell repertoires in COVID-19. About the research overall: Acute and convalescent COVID-19 specimens originated in the United States, Italy and Spain. Sources were T cells, B-cell-depleted T cells, or PBMCs; the material itself was cDNA or gDNA.

Per the authors' pipeline: Scientists estimated how many nucleated cells there were by amplifying reference gene primers. TCRdb keeps only in-frame clones here, not all; method: immunoSEQ multiplex PCR. That table furnishes V, J and clone size, whereas the DNA furnished D and trimming. The table records roughly 100,000 clones, roughly 90% of them present only once. Germline values: CDR1 MNHEY, CDR2 SVGAGI. This CDR3 has 15 amino acids. The ends were cut back, 0 bases at V and 0 bases at J, with 8 bases in the middle. Sequencing input: peripheral blood. The sequence was collected from a woman aged 70-85 years with acute or convalescent COVID-19. V and J are TRBV6-5 and TRBJ1-2; tentatively, D is TRBD1 (6 bases). The CDR3 DNA follows: TGTGCCAGCAGTTACTCGGGACAAGCTAACTATGGCTACACCTTC. It translates to CASSYSGQANYGYTF.